This TCR beta chain is from a study of beta chain features in type 1 diabetes. Study-level points and caveats: In all four CD4+ subsets, TCRB CDR3 length was significantly, moderately reduced in type 1 diabetes. PCR might favor shorter templates, equally in patients and controls. Naive, central memory and Treg TCRB repertoires appeared more alike in patients than in healthy donors.

Germline V gene sequence: CDR1 LNHDA, CDR2 SQIVND (reference sequence). The CDR3 has 14 amino acids. The ends were cut back, 9 bases at V and 4 bases at J, with 18 bases in the middle. This clone has only a few counts. Its specificity is unknown. Since all of the isolated RNA was reverse transcribed, expressed TCRB transcripts were what got sequenced. Some clones are missing from TCRdb's copy, which holds only in-frame ones; the method was immunoSEQ multiplex PCR. The data contain about 170,000 clones, around 7.8% of them singletons. Blood was drawn once from each donor into heparinised tubes. The draws averaged about 120 mL. Isolation of CD4+ naive, central memory, regulatory and stem cell-like memory cells was achieved by sorting via CD45RO/CCR7/CD25/CD127/CD95/CD27.

The origin of this receptor is a woman aged 40 to 49 with type 1 diabetes. Specimen: central memory CD4+ T cells from blood. The chain uses TRBV19 and TRBJ1-1; D uncertain. The DNA for the CDR3 is TGTGCCAGCCTCCCTGGGAGAGCGACCACTGAAGCTTTCTTT. This gives the protein CASLPGRATTEAFF.